The 16 T cell receptor beta chains listed next were all sequenced from one sample in a study of graft-versus-host responses after intestinal transplantation. These receptors have no identified antigens. Profiling relied on immunoSEQ multiplex PCR, and the TCRdb table lists in-frame clones only, not all of them. The sample includes approximately 88,000 clones, about nine tenths of them seen just once. This specimen consisted of unstimulated CD4+ T cells sorted from spleen or lymph node cells, obtained before intestinal transplant. The receptors shown here come from a human donor who received an intestinal transplant.

The chain carries TRBV5-4 and TRBJ2-7; 10 nucleotides align to TRBD1. Losses at the gene ends were 0 bases for V and 3 bases for J; bases not matched to a gene: 3. Germline CDR1 SGHNT, CDR2 YYREEE (reference sequence). This CDR3 contains 15 residues. In DNA, the CDR3 is TGTGCCAGCAGCTTGGGGGGACAGGGGATCTACGAGCAGTACTTC. It codes for CASSLGGQGIYEQYF.

The V gene is TRBV12-5, the J gene TRBJ1-1; D not certain. This CDR3 spans 11 amino acids. In germline, CDR1 is LGHNT, CDR2 FRNRAP. Between the trimmed V and J ends, which lost 1 base and 7 bases, there was a span of 4 bases. CDR3 sequence: CASGLGSEAFF. As DNA, the CDR3 is TGTGCTAGTGGTTTGGGCAGTGAAGCTTTCTTT.

This chain links TRBV4-1 with TRBJ2-7; 7 bases agree with TRBD1. This CDR3 has 13 residues. CDR1 and CDR2 from the germline V gene are MGHRA and YSYEKL. With V trimmed by 4 bases and J by 1 base, 1 base remained unmatched. CDR3 protein: CASSLGQSYEQYF. The CDR3 nucleotides read TGCGCCAGCAGCCTGGGACAGTCCTACGAGCAGTACTTC.

This chain joins TRBV5-1 and TRBJ2-7, with D hard to call. With 4 bases removed from V and 2 bases from J, the gap between germline ends came to 16 bases. The CDR3 covers 15 residues. Germline CDR1 SGHRS, CDR2 YFSETQ. CDR3 bases: TGCGCCAGCAGCACCCTCACCTCGGGTCCCTACGAGCAGTACTTC. It translates to CASSTLTSGPYEQYF.

This chain connects TRBV13 to TRBJ2-7; 9 bases agree with TRBD1. The CDR3 runs 14 residues. V lost 10 bases to trimming and J lost 7 bases; unmatched junction nucleotides: 14. Per the germline V gene, CDR1 is PRHDT and CDR2 is FYEKMQ (reference sequence). CDR3 bases: TGTGCCACCCGCCGGGGACAGGGCCCAGGGGAGCAGTACTTC. It is translated as CATRRGQGPGEQYF.

The chain is built from TRBV18 and TRBJ2-2; TRBD1 might be the D (5 bases). The CDR3 loop spans 15 amino acids. V was shortened by 3 bases and J by 1 base, with 9 bases between the two germline ends. Germline CDR1 is KGHSH and CDR2 is LQKENI. The CDR3: CASSPNQGNTGELFF. CDR3 in DNA: TGTGCCAGCTCACCGAACCAGGGGAACACCGGGGAGCTGTTTTTT.

This clone showed up just a few times. The V and J genes are TRBV4-2 and TRBJ2-3, with 9 bases aligning to TRBD2. This CDR3 has 17 amino acids. Germline assignment: CDR1 LGHNA and CDR2 YNFKEQ. V shed 5 bases, J shed 8 bases, and the junction held 17 bases outside the gene matches. The CDR3 coding sequence is TGTGCCAGCAGCGAACTTCCTAGCGGGGCCCATGAGGGTACGCAGTATTTT. Its protein product is CASSELPSGAHEGTQYF.

This sequence joins TRBV5-1 and TRBJ2-1, with 7 bases that match TRBD1. This CDR3 has 14 amino acids. CDR1 is SGHRS and CDR2 is YFSETQ in the germline V gene. J was trimmed by 10 bases and V by 4 bases; bases with no gene match: 11. CDR3 residues: CASSPREGAREQFF. DNA for the CDR3: TGCGCCAGCAGCCCCCGAGAGGGGGCGAGGGAGCAGTTCTTC. Full variable domain (outside the CDR3, taken from reference TRBV5-1 and TRBJ2-1): KAGVTQTPRYLIKTRGQQVTLSCSPISGHRSVSWYQQTPGQGLQFLFEYFSETQRNKGNFPGRFSGRQFSNSRSEMNVSTLELGDSALYLCASSPREGAREQFFGPGTRLTVL.

The V and J genes are TRBV9 and TRBJ2-3; the D is unclear. V lost 6 bases and J 3 bases, leaving 8 bases between the germline ends. CDR1 is SGDLS, CDR2 YYNGEE, per germline. This CDR3 spans 12 amino acids. In nucleotides, the CDR3 is TGTGCCAGCACTACCGGGACAGATACGCAGTATTTT. It is translated as CASTTGTDTQYF. Supplemented by reference TRBV9 and TRBJ2-3, the full variable domain reads DSGVTQTPKHLITATGQRVTLRCSPRSGDLSVYWYQQSLDQGLQFLIQYYNGEERAKGNILERFSAQQFPDLHSELNLSSLELGDSALYFCASTTGTDTQYFGPGTRLTVL.

The chain couples TRBV7-8 to TRBJ1-1, with a possible D match to TRBD1 (5 bases). In germline, CDR1 is SGHVS, CDR2 FQNEAQ. The CDR3 covers 16 residues. V was pared by 1 base and J by 2 bases, with 14 bases between. The CDR3 loop is CASSLGGGVLNTEAFF. As DNA, the CDR3 is TGTGCCAGCAGCTTAGGGGGAGGGGTGCTAAACACTGAAGCTTTCTTT.

This clone showed up just once. V gene TRBV5-1 combines with J gene TRBJ1-4; 9 positions agree with TRBD1. This CDR3 has 17 residues. In germline, CDR1 is SGHRS, CDR2 YFSETQ. Trimming removed 4 bases from V and 0 bases from J; junction bases left unmatched: 7. CDR3: CASSRRQGGATNEKLFF. DNA of the CDR3: TGCGCCAGCAGCCGCCGACAGGGGGGGGCAACTAATGAAAAACTGTTTTTT.

The chain has TRBV28 and TRBJ2-5, with D perhaps TRBD1 (5 bases). The length of the CDR3 is 13 residues. Germline V gives CDR1 MDHEN, CDR2 SYDVKM. The V and J ends lost 7 bases and 5 bases respectively, with 14 bases between them. The CDR3, as DNA: TGTGCCAGCACCGTAGGCAGGGTGGAGACCCAGTACTTC. This codes for CASTVGRVETQYF.

The rearrangement uses TRBV7-2 and TRBJ1-4; weak D call: TRBD1 (6 bases). The CDR3 length is 18 residues. The V and J ends lost 5 bases and 1 base respectively, with 20 bases between them. Germline V gene sequence: CDR1 SGHTA, CDR2 FQGNSA. The CDR3 protein is CASSVTAQTGLTNEKLFF. The CDR3 bases are TGTGCCAGCAGCGTCACCGCCCAAACAGGGCTAACTAATGAAAAACTGTTTTTT.

The rearrangement uses TRBV6-1 and TRBJ2-5; possible D gene TRBD1, 5 bases. With 7 bases removed from V and 5 bases from J, the gap between germline ends came to 20 bases. Germline V gene sequence: CDR1 MNHNS, CDR2 SASEGT. The CDR3 length is 15 residues. The CDR3 here is CASTLSAGPGETQYF. In DNA form, the CDR3 reads TGTGCCAGCACCCTCAGCGCCGGCCCAGGGGAGACCCAGTACTTC.

The chain uses TRBV18 and TRBJ2-7; tentatively, D is TRBD2 (6 bases). Germline V gene sequence: CDR1 KGHSH, CDR2 LQKENI. The CDR3 sequence is 15 residues long. Trimming pared 6 bases from V and 2 bases from J, leaving 17 bases between. The CDR3 region is CASSLLGDFTYEQYF. In DNA, the CDR3 is TGTGCCAGCTCCCTTTTGGGGGACTTCACCTACGAGCAGTACTTC. The entire variable domain, with the rest obtained from reference TRBV18 and TRBJ2-7, is as follows: NAGVMQNPRHLVRRRGQEARLRCSPMKGHSHVYWYRQLPEEGLKFMVYLQKENIIDESGMPKERFSAEFPKEGPSILRIQQVVRGDSAAYFCASSLLGDFTYEQYFGPGTRLTVT.

The chain uses TRBV5-8 and TRBJ1-5; maybe TRBD1 (5 bases). The V and J ends lost 4 bases and 3 bases respectively, with 11 bases between them. This CDR3 has 14 amino acids. Per the germline V gene, CDR1 is SGHTS and CDR2 is YDEGEE. The chain's CDR3 is CASSRGQPNQPQHF. The CDR3 DNA reads TGTGCCAGCAGCAGGGGCCAGCCCAATCAGCCCCAGCATTTT.